The clone carrying this T cell receptor (beta chain) has just a few counts. Its antigen is still unknown. 5'RACE template switching generated TCR cDNA, adding a universal primer site and UMIs. TCRdb independently ran MiXCR on the 5' RACE reads; one entry per CDR3 protein. This table has some 350,000 distinct CDR3 sequences, roughly 9.4% appearing once. Germline V lookup: CDR1 MNHNS, CDR2 SASEGT. The CDR3 extends over 15 amino acids. Between the trimmed V and J ends, which lost 6 bases and 0 bases, there was a span of 14 bases. This sample is part of a study of T cells after yellow fever vaccination. Study-wide results and limits: Though it reached lower strength, the secondary response hit its peak faster, day 5 versus 15. In FACS-sorted repertoires, abundant clonotypes from the bulk population could appear as contaminants.

The TCR originated in a man aged 18 to 35 who received the YFV17D yellow fever vaccine. J is TRBJ1-1 and V is TRBV6-1; perhaps TRBD1 as D (6 bases). The material was PBMCs, obtained on the day of the first yellow fever vaccination. CDR3 sequence reads: CASRPQGSVNTEAFF. CDR3 in DNA: TGTGCCAGCAGACCGCAGGGGTCCGTGAACACTGAAGCTTTCTTT.